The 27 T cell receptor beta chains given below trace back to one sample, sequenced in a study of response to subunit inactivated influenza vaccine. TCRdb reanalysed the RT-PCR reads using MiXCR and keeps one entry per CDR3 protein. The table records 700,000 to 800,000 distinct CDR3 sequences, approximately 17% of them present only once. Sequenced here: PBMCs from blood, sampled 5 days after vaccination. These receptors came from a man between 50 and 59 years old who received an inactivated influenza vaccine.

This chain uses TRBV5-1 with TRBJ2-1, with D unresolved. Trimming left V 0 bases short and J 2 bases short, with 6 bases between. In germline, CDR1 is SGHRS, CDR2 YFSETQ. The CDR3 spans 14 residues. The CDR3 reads CASSLVGPYNEQFF. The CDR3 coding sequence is TGCGCCAGCAGCTTGGTAGGCCCCTACAATGAGCAGTTCTTC.

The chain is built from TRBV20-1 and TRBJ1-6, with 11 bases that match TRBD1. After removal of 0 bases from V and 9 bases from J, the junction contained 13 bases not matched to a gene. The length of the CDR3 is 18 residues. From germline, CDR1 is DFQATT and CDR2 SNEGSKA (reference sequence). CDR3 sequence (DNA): TGCAGTGCTAGAGATTTTGGGGTGTCGGGGACAGGGGGTTCACCCCTCCACTTT. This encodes CSARDFGVSGTGGSPLHF.

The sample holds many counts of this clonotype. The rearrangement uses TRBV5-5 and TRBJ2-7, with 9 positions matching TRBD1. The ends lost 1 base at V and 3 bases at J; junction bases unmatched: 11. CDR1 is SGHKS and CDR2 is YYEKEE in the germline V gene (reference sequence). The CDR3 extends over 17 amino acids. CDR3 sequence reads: CASSLRVQGAGYYEQYF. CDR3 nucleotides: TGTGCCAGCAGCTTGAGGGTACAGGGGGCTGGGTACTACGAGCAGTACTTC.

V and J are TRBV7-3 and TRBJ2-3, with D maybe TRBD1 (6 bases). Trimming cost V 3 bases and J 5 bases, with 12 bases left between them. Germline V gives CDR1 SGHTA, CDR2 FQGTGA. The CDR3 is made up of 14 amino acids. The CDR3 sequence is CASSFSGAKDTQYF. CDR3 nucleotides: TGTGCCAGCAGCTTTTCAGGGGCGAAAGATACGCAGTATTTT. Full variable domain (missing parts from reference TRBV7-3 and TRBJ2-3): GAGVSQTPSNKVTEKGKYVELRCDPISGHTALYWYRQSLGQGPEFLIYFQGTGAADDSGLPNDRFFAVRPEGSVSTLKIQRTERGDSAVYLCASSFSGAKDTQYFGPGTRLTVL.

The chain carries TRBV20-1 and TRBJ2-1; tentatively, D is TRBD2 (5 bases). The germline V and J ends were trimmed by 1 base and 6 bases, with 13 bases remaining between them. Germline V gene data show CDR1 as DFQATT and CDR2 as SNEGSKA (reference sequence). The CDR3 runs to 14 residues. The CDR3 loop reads CSARVPAEGNEQFF. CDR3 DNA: TGCAGTGCTAGAGTACCGGCCGAGGGCAATGAGCAGTTCTTC.

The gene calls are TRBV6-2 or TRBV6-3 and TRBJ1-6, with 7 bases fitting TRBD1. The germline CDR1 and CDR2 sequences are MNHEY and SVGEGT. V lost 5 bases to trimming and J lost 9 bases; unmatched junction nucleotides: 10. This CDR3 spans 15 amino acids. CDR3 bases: TGTGCCAGCAGTCCACAGGGGTACCGGACTTCACCCCTCCACTTT. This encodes CASSPQGYRTSPLHF.

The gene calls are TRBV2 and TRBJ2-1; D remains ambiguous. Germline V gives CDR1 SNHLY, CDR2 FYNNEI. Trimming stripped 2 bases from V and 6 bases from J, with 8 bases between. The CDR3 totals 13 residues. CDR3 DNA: TGTGCCAGCAGTGAAAGGCGGACCAATGAGCAGTTCTTC. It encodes CASSERRTNEQFF.

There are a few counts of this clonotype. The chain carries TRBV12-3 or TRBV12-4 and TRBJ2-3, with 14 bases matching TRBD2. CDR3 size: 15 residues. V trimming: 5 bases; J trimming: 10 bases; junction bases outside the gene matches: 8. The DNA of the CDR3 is TGTGCCAGCAGTGGCGGACTAGCGGGAGGTAGTGCGCAGTATTTT. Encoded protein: CASSGGLAGGSAQYF.

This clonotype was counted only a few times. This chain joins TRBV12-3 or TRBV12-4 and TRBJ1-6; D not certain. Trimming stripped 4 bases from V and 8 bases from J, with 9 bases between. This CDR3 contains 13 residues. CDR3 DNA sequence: TGTGCCAGCAGTTCCGGTGGTGATTCACCCCTCCACTTT. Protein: CASSSGGDSPLHF.

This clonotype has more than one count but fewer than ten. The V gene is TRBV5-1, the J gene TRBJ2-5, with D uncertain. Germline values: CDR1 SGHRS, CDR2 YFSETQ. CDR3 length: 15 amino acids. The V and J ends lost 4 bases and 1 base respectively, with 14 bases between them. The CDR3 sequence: CASSRPMGAQETQYF. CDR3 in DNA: TGCGCCAGCAGCCGGCCGATGGGTGCCCAAGAGACCCAGTACTTC.

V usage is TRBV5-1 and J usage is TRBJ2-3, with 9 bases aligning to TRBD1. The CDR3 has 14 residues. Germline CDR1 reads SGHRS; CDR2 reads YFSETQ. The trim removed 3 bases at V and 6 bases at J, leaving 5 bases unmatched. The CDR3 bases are TGCGCCAGCAGCTCCGGGACAGGGTGGGATACGCAGTATTTT. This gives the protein CASSSGTGWDTQYF.

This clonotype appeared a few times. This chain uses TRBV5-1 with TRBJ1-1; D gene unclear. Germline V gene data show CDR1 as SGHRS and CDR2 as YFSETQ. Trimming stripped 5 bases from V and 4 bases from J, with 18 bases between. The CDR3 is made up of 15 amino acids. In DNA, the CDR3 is TGCGCCAGCAGACTACCGACGGGTATAGGCACTGAAGCTTTCTTT. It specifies CASRLPTGIGTEAFF.

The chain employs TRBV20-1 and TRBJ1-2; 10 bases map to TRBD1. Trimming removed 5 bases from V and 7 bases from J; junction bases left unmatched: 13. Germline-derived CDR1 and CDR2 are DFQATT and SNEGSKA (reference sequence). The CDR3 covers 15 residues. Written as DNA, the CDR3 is TGCAGTGCTCCTTGGGGACAGGGGAGAAGTGGTGGCTACACCTTC. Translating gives CSAPWGQGRSGGYTF.

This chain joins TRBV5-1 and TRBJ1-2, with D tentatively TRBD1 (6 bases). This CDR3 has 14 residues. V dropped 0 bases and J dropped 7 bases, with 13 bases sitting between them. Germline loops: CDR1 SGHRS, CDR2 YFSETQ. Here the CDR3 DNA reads TGCGCCAGCAGCTTGGCACAGGGTCAAACTGGCTACACCTTC. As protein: CASSLAQGQTGYTF.

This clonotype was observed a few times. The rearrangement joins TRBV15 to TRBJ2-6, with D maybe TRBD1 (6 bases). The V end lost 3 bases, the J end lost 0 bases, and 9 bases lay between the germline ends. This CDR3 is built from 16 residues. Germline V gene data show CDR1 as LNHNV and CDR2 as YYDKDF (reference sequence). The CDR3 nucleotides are TGTGCCACCAGCAGGGACAGAAACTCTGGGGCCAACGTCCTGACTTTC. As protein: CATSRDRNSGANVLTF.

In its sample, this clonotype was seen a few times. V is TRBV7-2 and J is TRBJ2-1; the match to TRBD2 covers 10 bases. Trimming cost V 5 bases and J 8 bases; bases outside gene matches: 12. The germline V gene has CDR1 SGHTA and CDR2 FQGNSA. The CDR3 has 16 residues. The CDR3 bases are TGTGCCAGCAGCCGACGGAGCGGGAGGGGGGTGGATGAGCAGTTCTTC. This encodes CASSRRSGRGVDEQFF.

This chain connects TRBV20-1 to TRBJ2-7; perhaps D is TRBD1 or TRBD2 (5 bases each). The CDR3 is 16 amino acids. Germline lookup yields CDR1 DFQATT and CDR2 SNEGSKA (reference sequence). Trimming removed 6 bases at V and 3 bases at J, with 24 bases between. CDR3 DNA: TGCAGTGCAAGATACGAGTGGGGACCCCCACACTACGAGCAGTACTTC. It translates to CSARYEWGPPHYEQYF.

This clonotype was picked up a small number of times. The CDR3 bases are TGTGCCAGCAAGTCCCGGGGTAACACTGAAGCTTTCTTT. Translation gives CASKSRGNTEAFF. This chain links TRBV12-3 or TRBV12-4 with TRBJ1-1; D unresolved. V was pared by 7 bases and J by 2 bases, with 11 bases between. The CDR3 extends over 13 amino acids.

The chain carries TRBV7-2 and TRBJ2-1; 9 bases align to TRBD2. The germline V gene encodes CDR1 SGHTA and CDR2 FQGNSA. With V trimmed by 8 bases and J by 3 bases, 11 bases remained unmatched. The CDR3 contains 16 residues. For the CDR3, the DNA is TGTGCCAGCTCGAGATGGTTTAGCGGGAGCTACAATGAGCAGTTCTTC. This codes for CASSRWFSGSYNEQFF.

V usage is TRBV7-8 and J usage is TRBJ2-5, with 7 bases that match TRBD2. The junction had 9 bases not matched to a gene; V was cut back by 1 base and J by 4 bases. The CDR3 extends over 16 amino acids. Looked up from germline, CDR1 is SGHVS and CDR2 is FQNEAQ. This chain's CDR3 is CASSLVYSGYPETQYF. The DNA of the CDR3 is TGTGCCAGCAGCTTAGTGTATAGCGGGTATCCAGAGACCCAGTACTTC.

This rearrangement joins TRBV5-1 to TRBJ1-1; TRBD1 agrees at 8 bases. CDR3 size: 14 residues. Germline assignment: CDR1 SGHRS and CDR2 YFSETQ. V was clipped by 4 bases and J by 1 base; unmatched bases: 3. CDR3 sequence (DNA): TGCGCCAGCAGCCGACAGGGGAAGAACACTGAAGCTTTCTTT. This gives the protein CASSRQGKNTEAFF.

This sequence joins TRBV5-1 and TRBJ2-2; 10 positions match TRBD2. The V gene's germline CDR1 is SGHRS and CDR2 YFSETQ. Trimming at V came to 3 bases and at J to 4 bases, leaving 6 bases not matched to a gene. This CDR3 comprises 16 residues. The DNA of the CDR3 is TGCGCCAGCAGCTCCTCTAGCGGGAGTGGCACCGGGGAGCTGTTTTTT. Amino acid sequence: CASSSSSGSGTGELFF.

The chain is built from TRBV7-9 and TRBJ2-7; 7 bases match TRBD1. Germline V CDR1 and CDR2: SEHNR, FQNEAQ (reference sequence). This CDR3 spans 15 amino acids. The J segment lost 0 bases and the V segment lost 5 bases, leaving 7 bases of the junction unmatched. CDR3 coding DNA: TGTGCCAGCAGCCTTGGGACAGACAGCTCCTACGAGCAGTACTTC. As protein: CASSLGTDSSYEQYF.

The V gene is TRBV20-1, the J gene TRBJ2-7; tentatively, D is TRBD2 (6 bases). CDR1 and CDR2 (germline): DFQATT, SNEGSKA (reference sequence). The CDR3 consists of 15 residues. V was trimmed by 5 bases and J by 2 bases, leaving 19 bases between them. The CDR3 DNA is TGCAGTGCTGGGCCGACTAGATTCGTCACCTACGAGCAGTACTTC. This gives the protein CSAGPTRFVTYEQYF.

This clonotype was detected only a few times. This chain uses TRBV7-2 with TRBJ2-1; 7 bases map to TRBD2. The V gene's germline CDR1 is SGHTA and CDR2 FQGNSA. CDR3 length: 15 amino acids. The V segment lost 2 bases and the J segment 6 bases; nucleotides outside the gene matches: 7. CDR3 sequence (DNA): TGTGCCAGCAGCTTAAATGGACTAGTATTCAATGAGCAGTTCTTC. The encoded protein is CASSLNGLVFNEQFF.

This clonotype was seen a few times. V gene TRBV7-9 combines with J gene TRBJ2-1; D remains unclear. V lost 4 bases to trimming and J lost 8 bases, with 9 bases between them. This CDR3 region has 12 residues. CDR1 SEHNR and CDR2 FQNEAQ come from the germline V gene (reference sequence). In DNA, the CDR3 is TGTGCCAGCAGCTCGAAGCAGGATGAGCAGTTCTTC. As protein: CASSSKQDEQFF.

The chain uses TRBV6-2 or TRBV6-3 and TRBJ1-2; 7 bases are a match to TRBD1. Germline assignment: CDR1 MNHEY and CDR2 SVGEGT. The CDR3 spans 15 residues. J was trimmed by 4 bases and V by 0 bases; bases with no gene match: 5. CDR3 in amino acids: CASSYSGDRPYGYTF. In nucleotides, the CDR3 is TGTGCCAGCAGTTACTCCGGGGACAGACCCTATGGCTACACCTTC.